This entry lists 23 T cell receptor beta chains sequenced from one sample in a study of cytomegalovirus exposure and HLA in healthy donors. The primer mix had 60 Vbeta and 13 Jbeta primers. Clones were read by immunoSEQ multiplex PCR, and TCRdb kept only the in-frame ones, dropping some. The profile shows around 130,000 clones, roughly 83% of them singletons. Sequencing was carried out using PBMCs. Receptors originate from a man between 18 and 29 years old in good health and CMV-seronegative.

This clone was counted only a few times. The CDR3 loop reads CASQKQYSNQPQHF. In DNA, the CDR3 is TGTGCCAGCCAAAAACAGTATAGCAATCAGCCCCAGCATTTT. This chain uses TRBV6-5 with TRBJ1-5; D remains unclear. The CDR3 loop spans 14 amino acids. Per the germline V gene, CDR1 is MNHEY and CDR2 is SVGAGI. Trimming took off 8 bases at V and 0 bases at J, with 11 bases between the two ends.

The chain has TRBV7-8 and TRBJ1-1; no firm D call. The germline gives CDR1 SGHVS, CDR2 FQNEAQ. Trimming removed 3 bases from V and 5 bases from J, with 13 bases in between. The CDR3 spans 14 residues. The chain's CDR3 is CASSFSVGGTEAFF. CDR3 DNA: TGTGCCAGCAGCTTTAGCGTGGGAGGGACTGAAGCTTTCTTT.

This clone was seen only a few times. V usage is TRBV29-1 and J usage is TRBJ1-1; TRBD1 matches 7 bases. Unmatched junction bases numbered 6, after V lost 7 bases and J lost 4 bases. The CDR3 is 12 residues long. Germline CDR1 is SQVTM and CDR2 is ANQGSEA. This CDR3 reads CSALTGVTEAFF. The CDR3 DNA is TGCAGCGCATTAACAGGGGTCACTGAAGCTTTCTTT.

V gene TRBV5-1 combines with J gene TRBJ2-5, with 12 bases fitting TRBD2. V lost 6 bases to trimming and J lost 3 bases; unmatched junction nucleotides: 12. Germline V gives CDR1 SGHRS, CDR2 YFSETQ. CDR3 length: 17 residues. The CDR3 nucleotides read TGCGCCAGCACCCCTTCGGGACTAGCGGGTTATGAAGAGACCCAGTACTTC. Translating gives CASTPSGLAGYEETQYF.

This chain links TRBV6-6 with TRBJ1-5; tentative D call: TRBD1 (6 bases). Trimming cost V 6 bases and J 4 bases, with 13 bases left between them. CDR1 is MNHNY, CDR2 SVGAGI, per germline (reference sequence). The CDR3 is 14 amino acids. The CDR3 DNA sequence: TGTGCCAGCAGATCAGGGGAACGGAATCAGCCCCAGCATTTT. This encodes CASRSGERNQPQHF.

This clone was detected a few times. This chain links TRBV4-1 with TRBJ2-7; TRBD1 agrees at 9 bases. Trimming cost V 0 bases and J 7 bases; bases outside gene matches: 10. Germline V gene sequence: CDR1 MGHRA, CDR2 YSYEKL. The CDR3 contains 16 residues. The CDR3 loop is CASSQDPGTGRREQYV. The CDR3 nucleotides read TGCGCCAGCAGCCAAGATCCCGGGACAGGGCGGAGGGAGCAGTACGTC.

The V call is TRBV5-8, the J call TRBJ2-5; D possibly corresponds to TRBD1 (5 bases). Trimming left V 0 bases short and J 2 bases short, with 17 bases between. Germline values: CDR1 SGHTS, CDR2 YDEGEE. This CDR3 spans 17 amino acids. The CDR3 DNA follows: TGTGCCAGCAGCTTGGGAAACAGGTTTATGCGTCAAGAGACCCAGTACTTC. Translation gives CASSLGNRFMRQETQYF.

This clone was recorded a few times. This chain connects TRBV5-1 to TRBJ1-1, with D tentatively TRBD1 (6 bases). This CDR3 region has 15 residues. Trimming cost V 0 bases and J 8 bases, with 17 bases left between them. The germline V gene encodes CDR1 SGHRS and CDR2 YFSETQ. The CDR3 DNA reads TGCGCCAGCAGCTTGGACAGGGTAAGACTTTCAGAAGCTTTCTTT. Amino acids: CASSLDRVRLSEAFF.

This clone was counted once. This chain joins TRBV27 and TRBJ1-1; D might be TRBD1 (6 bases). Trimming removed 6 bases from V and 4 bases from J, with 27 bases in between. The CDR3 length is 18 residues. CDR1 and CDR2 from the germline V gene are MNHEY and SMNVEV (reference sequence). CDR3 amino acids: CASRDSQGPSKVGTEAFF. The DNA for the CDR3 is TGTGCCAGCAGGGACTCACAGGGACCCTCTAAAGTGGGCACTGAAGCTTTCTTT.

The CDR3 region is CAGRGFLDYGYTF. Here the CDR3 DNA reads TGTGCCGGACGGGGTTTTCTGGACTATGGCTACACCTTC. The chain recombines TRBV6-1 with TRBJ1-2; D is undetermined. The CDR3 spans 13 residues. Per the germline V gene, CDR1 is MNHNS and CDR2 is SASEGT. Between the trimmed V and J ends, which lost 11 bases and 3 bases, there was a span of 16 bases.

This chain links TRBV30 with TRBJ2-3; TRBD2 might be the D (5 bases). V was pared by 2 bases and J by 6 bases, with 12 bases between. CDR1 and CDR2 from the germline V gene are GTSNPN and SVGIG (reference sequence). The CDR3 runs 13 residues. This chain's CDR3 is CAWSRRERDTQYF. The DNA of the CDR3 is TGTGCCTGGAGTCGTAGGGAGAGGGATACGCAGTATTTT.

This chain uses TRBV28 with TRBJ2-3; 8 positions agree with TRBD2. CDR3 length: 15 amino acids. Germline values: CDR1 MDHEN, CDR2 SYDVKM. Trimming cost V 6 bases and J 5 bases; bases outside gene matches: 10. CDR3: CASRVGPAGGDTQYF. CDR3 DNA sequence: TGTGCCAGCAGGGTAGGACCGGCGGGGGGAGATACGCAGTATTTT.

The rearrangement joins TRBV6-5 to TRBJ2-2; TRBD1 is a possible D gene (6 bases). CDR3 size: 16 residues. The germline gives CDR1 MNHEY, CDR2 SVGAGI. Trimming removed 0 bases at V and 5 bases at J, with 13 bases between. CDR3 nucleotides: TGTGCCAGCAGTTACTCGAACAGGGAATCGACCGGGGAGCTGTTTTTT. Translating gives CASSYSNRESTGELFF.

This chain joins TRBV29-1 and TRBJ2-7; TRBD2 agrees at 7 bases. The CDR3 loop spans 15 amino acids. Trimming at V came to 7 bases and at J to 4 bases, leaving 16 bases not matched to a gene. Germline V gives CDR1 SQVTM, CDR2 ANQGSEA. The CDR3 bases are TGCAGCGCCAGGGCGGGGAGCGGGACCCTGTACGAGCAGTACTTC. This encodes CSARAGSGTLYEQYF.

This clone was recorded a few times. The gene calls are TRBV4-2 and TRBJ1-1; D perhaps matches TRBD1 (5 bases). Between the trimmed V and J ends, which lost 6 bases and 1 base, there was a span of 18 bases. There are 16 residues in the CDR3. In germline, CDR1 is LGHNA, CDR2 YNFKEQ. The CDR3 sequence is CASSRAGGSWNTEAFF. In DNA, the CDR3 is TGTGCCAGCAGTCGGGCGGGGGGTTCCTGGAACACTGAAGCTTTCTTT.

The chain joins TRBV7-9 to TRBJ1-4; 7 bases line up with TRBD1. The CDR3 is 15 amino acids. The V segment lost 2 bases and the J segment 3 bases; nucleotides outside the gene matches: 3. Germline-derived CDR1 and CDR2 are SEHNR and FQNEAQ (reference sequence). The CDR3: CASSLWDSPNEKLFF. The CDR3 DNA sequence: TGTGCCAGCAGCTTATGGGACAGCCCTAATGAAAAACTGTTTTTT.

This clone has only one observation. The genes are TRBV7-3 and TRBJ2-2, with D tentatively TRBD2 (6 bases). This CDR3 is 15 amino acids long. Germline-derived CDR1 and CDR2 are SGHTA and FQGTGA. Deletions cut 5 bases from V and 7 bases from J, with 17 bases between. CDR3 sequence reads: CASSPPGGRGGELFF. CDR3 DNA sequence: TGTGCCAGCAGCCCCCCCGGAGGGCGCGGCGGGGAGCTGTTTTTT.

Written as DNA, the CDR3 is TGTGCCAGCAGCTTCACTAGCGGGGTCCCCAATGAGCAGTTCTTC. Translating gives CASSFTSGVPNEQFF. The chain joins TRBV7-6 to TRBJ2-1; TRBD2 matches at 10 bases. The V segment lost 3 bases and the J segment 6 bases; nucleotides outside the gene matches: 5. The CDR3 loop spans 15 amino acids. Germline assignment: CDR1 SGHVS and CDR2 FNYEAQ.

There are a few counts of this clone. The gene calls are TRBV4-1 and TRBJ2-7, with D unresolved. The CDR3 is 16 amino acids. V dropped 0 bases and J dropped 0 bases, with 12 bases sitting between them. Germline-derived CDR1 and CDR2 are MGHRA and YSYEKL. CDR3 coding DNA: TGCGCCAGCAGCCAAGATCCGCCTGGCTCCTCCTACGAGCAGTACTTC. Its protein product is CASSQDPPGSSYEQYF.

This clone came up a few times. This rearrangement joins TRBV4-1 to TRBJ2-2; weak D call: TRBD2 (6 bases). V was trimmed by 5 bases and J by 6 bases, leaving 10 bases between them. This CDR3 contains 13 residues. The V gene's germline CDR1 is MGHRA and CDR2 YSYEKL. The chain's CDR3 is CASSYPGAGELFF. DNA of the CDR3: TGCGCCAGCAGCTACCCGGGGGCCGGGGAGCTGTTTTTT.

The chain employs TRBV6-1 and TRBJ2-3; 7 bases agree with TRBD2. This CDR3 spans 15 amino acids. Unmatched junction bases numbered 6, after V lost 6 bases and J lost 0 bases. The germline V gene has CDR1 MNHNS and CDR2 SASEGT. This chain's CDR3 is CASRPAGTSTDTQYF. For the CDR3, the DNA is TGTGCCAGCAGACCAGCGGGAACTAGCACAGATACGCAGTATTTT.

The CDR3 spells CASSESVGNQPQHF. Here the CDR3 DNA reads TGTGCCAGCAGTGAATCGGTGGGCAATCAGCCCCAGCATTTT. The V and J genes are TRBV25-1 and TRBJ1-5; D gene ambiguous. This CDR3 region has 14 residues. Looked up from germline, CDR1 is MGHDK and CDR2 is SYGVNS. Deletions cut 1 base from V and 2 bases from J, with 6 bases between.

The V and J genes are TRBV10-1 and TRBJ2-3; 8 bases are a match to TRBD2. CDR3 length: 19 amino acids. Germline V gene data show CDR1 as WNHNN and CDR2 as SYGVQD (reference sequence). Trimming took 2 bases from V and 4 from J; bases not matched to a gene: 17. CDR3 nucleotides: TGCGCCAGCAGTGAGCCGCTGGAGCCGGGACTAGATAATCCAGATACGCAGTATTTT. This codes for CASSEPLEPGLDNPDTQYF.